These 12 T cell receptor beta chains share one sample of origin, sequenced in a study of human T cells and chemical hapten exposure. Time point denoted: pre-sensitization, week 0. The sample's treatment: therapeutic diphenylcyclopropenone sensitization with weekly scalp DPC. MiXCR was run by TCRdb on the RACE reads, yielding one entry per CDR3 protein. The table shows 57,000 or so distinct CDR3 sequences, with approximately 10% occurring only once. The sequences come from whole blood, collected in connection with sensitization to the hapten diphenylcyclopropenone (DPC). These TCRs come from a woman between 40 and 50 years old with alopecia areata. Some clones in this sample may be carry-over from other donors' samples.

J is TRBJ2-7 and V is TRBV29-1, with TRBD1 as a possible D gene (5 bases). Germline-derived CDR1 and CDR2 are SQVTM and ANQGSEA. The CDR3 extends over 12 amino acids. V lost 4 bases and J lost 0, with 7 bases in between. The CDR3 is CSVAGNSYEQYF. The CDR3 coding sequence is TGCAGCGTTGCAGGGAACTCCTACGAGCAGTACTTC.

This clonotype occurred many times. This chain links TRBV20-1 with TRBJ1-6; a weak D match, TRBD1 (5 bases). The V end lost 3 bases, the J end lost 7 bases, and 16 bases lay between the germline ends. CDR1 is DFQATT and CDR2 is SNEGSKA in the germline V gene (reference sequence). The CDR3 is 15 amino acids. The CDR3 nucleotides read TGCAGTGCTAGGGACAACGGGGTAACCAATTCACCCCTCCACTTT. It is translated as CSARDNGVTNSPLHF.

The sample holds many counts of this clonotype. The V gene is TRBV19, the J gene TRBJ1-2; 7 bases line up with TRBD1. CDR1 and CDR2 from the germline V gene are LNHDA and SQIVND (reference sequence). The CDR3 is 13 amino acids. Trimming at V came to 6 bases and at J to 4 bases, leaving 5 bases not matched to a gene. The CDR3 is CASSLGQTYGYTF. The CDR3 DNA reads TGTGCCAGTAGCCTGGGACAGACCTATGGCTACACCTTC.

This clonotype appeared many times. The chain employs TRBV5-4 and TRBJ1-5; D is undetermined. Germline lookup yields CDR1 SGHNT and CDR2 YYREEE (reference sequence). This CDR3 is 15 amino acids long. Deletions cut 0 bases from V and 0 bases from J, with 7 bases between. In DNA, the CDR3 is TGTGCCAGCAGCTTGGGACCGCCTAGCAATCAGCCCCAGCATTTT. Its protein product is CASSLGPPSNQPQHF.

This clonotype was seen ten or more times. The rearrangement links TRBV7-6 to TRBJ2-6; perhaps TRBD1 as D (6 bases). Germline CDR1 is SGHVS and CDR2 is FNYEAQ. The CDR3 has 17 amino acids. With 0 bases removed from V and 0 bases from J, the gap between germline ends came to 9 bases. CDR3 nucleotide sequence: TGTGCCAGCAGCTTAGCGGGACACTTCTCTGGGGCCAACGTCCTGACTTTC. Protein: CASSLAGHFSGANVLTF.

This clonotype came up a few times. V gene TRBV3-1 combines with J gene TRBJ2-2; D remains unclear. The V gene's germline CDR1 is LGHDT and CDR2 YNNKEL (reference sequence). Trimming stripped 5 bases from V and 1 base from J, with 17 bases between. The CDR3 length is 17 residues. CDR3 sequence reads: CASSSQGAAGNTGELFF. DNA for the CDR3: TGTGCCAGCAGCAGTCAAGGTGCGGCAGGGAACACCGGGGAGCTGTTTTTT.

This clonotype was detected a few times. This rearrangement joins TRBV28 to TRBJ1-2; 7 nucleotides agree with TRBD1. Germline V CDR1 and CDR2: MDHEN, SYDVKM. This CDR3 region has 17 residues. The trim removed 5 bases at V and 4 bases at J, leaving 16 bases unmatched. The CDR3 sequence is CASSHPEDRDSRYGYTF. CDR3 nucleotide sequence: TGTGCCAGCAGTCACCCAGAAGATAGGGACAGTCGCTATGGCTACACCTTC.

CDR3: CASSPLSTGELFF. As DNA, the CDR3 is TGTGCCAGCAGCCCCCTGAGTACCGGGGAGCTGTTTTTT. This rearrangement joins TRBV6-2 or TRBV6-3 to TRBJ2-2; D unresolved. This CDR3 is 13 amino acids long. V lost 6 bases and J 5 bases, leaving 10 bases between the germline ends. CDR1 and CDR2 from the germline V gene are MNHEY and SVGEGT.

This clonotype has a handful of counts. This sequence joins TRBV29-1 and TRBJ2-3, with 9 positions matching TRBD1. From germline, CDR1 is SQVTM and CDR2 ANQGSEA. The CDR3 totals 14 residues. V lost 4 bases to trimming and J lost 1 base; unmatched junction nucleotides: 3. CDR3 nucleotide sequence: TGCAGCGTTGCCCGGGACAGGGGCACAGATACGCAGTATTTT. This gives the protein CSVARDRGTDTQYF.

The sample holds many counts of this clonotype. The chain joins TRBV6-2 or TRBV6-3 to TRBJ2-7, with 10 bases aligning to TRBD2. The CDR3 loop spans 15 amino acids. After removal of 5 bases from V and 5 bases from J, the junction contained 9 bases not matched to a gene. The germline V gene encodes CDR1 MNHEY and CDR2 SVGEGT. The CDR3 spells CASSPQGLALHEQYF. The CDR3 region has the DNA TGTGCCAGCAGTCCCCAGGGACTAGCGCTCCACGAGCAGTACTTC.

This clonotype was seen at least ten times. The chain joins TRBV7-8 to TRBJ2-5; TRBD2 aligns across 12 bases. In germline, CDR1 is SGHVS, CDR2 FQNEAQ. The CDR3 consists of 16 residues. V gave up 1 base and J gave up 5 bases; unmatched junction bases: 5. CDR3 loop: CASSLGTSGKGETQYF. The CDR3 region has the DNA TGTGCCAGCAGCTTAGGGACTAGCGGGAAGGGGGAGACCCAGTACTTC.

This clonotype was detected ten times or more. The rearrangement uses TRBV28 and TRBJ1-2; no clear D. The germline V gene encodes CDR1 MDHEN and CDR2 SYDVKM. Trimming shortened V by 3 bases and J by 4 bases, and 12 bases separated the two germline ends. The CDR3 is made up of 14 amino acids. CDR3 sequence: CASSLPGRPYGYTF. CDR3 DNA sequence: TGTGCCAGCAGTTTGCCCGGCAGGCCCTATGGCTACACCTTC.